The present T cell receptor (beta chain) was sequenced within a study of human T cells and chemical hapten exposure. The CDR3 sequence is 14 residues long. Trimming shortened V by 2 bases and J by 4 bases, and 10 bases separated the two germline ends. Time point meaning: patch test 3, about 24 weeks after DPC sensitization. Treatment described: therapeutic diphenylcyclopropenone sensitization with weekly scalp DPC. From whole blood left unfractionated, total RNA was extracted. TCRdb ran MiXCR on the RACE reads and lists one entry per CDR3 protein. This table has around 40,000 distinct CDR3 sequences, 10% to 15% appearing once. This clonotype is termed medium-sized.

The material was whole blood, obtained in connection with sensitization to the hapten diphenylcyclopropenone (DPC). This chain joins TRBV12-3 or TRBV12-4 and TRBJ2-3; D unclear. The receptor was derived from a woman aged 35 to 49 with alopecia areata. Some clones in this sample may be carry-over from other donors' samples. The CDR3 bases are TGTGCCAGCAGTTTATCCCCCCCCGCAGATACGCAGTATTTT. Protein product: CASSLSPPADTQYF.